This T cell receptor beta chain derives from a study of blood T cell repertoires in COVID-19. For the study at large: The analysed material was cDNA or gDNA that came from T cells, B-cell-depleted T cells, or PBMCs.

Germline loops: CDR1 ENHRY, CDR2 SYGVKD. V was cut by 0 bases and J by 13 bases, with 9 bases left in between. The CDR3 loop spans 11 amino acids. Sequencing was performed with immunoSEQ multiplex PCR; in TCRdb, only in-frame clones are kept and a portion is missing. The table shows roughly 200,000 clones, with roughly 85% occurring only once. The source is a woman aged 55-70 years with acute or convalescent COVID-19. The sample taken for sequencing was peripheral blood. This chain connects TRBV10-3 to TRBJ1-2, with D maybe TRBD1 (5 bases). CDR3 region: CAISESQGPTF. The CDR3 DNA sequence: TGTGCCATCAGTGAGTCGCAGGGCCCCACCTTC.